Presented here are 22 T cell receptor beta chains from one specimen sequenced in a study of shared clonotypes between healthy human individuals. Sequencing was performed with immunoSEQ multiplex PCR; in TCRdb, only in-frame clones are kept and a portion is missing. Of more than 2,000,000 clones detected, 85% to 95% appear once; the ten largest clones hold 0.35% to 0.45%. Sequenced: naive CD4+ T cells from PBMCs. Subset in this sample: CD45RA+ positively selected. The receptors were sampled from a man younger than 35 in good health. Some clones in this sample may be carry-over from other donors' samples.

The J gene is TRBJ1-2, the V gene TRBV27, with TRBD1 as a possible D gene (5 bases). CDR1 is MNHEY, CDR2 SMNVEV, per germline (reference sequence). The germline V and J ends were trimmed by 7 bases and 2 bases, with 17 bases remaining between them. The CDR3 totals 15 residues. This CDR3 reads CASKPLGEKNYGYTF. CDR3 bases: TGTGCCAGCAAGCCTCTGGGGGAAAAGAACTATGGCTACACCTTC.

V is TRBV29-1 and J is TRBJ2-3, with 13 bases identical to TRBD2. The V segment lost 6 bases and the J segment 4 bases; nucleotides outside the gene matches: 7. The CDR3 loop spans 15 amino acids. CDR1 and CDR2 from the germline V gene are SQVTM and ANQGSEA. In DNA, the CDR3 is TGCAGCGTAGGAAGGACTAGCGGGGGTTCAGATACGCAGTATTTT. Protein: CSVGRTSGGSDTQYF.

The CDR3 sequence: CASSFGDRARGYTF. The CDR3 nucleotides are TGCGCCAGCAGCTTTGGGGACAGGGCGAGAGGCTACACCTTC. The chain uses TRBV5-1 and TRBJ1-2; 9 nucleotides align to TRBD1. The CDR3 length is 14 residues. V lost 2 bases and J lost 8; bases outside the gene matches: 7. Germline V gene lookup returns CDR1 SGHRS and CDR2 YFSETQ. Using reference TRBV5-1 and TRBJ1-2 for the parts outside the CDR3, the full variable domain is KAGVTQTPRYLIKTRGQQVTLSCSPISGHRSVSWYQQTPGQGLQFLFEYFSETQRNKGNFPGRFSGRQFSNSRSEMNVSTLELGDSALYLCASSFGDRARGYTFGSGTRLTVV.

The rearrangement joins TRBV13 to TRBJ1-1; no clear D gene. V was clipped by 1 base and J by 0 bases, with 6 bases between them. The CDR3 contains 14 residues. From germline, CDR1 is PRHDT and CDR2 FYEKMQ (reference sequence). The CDR3 region has the DNA TGTGCCAGCAGCTTAGAGTGGCTGAACACTGAAGCTTTCTTT. Residues: CASSLEWLNTEAFF.

In regard to this clone: Other DNA sequences in this specimen translate into the identical CDR3. The V and J genes are TRBV29-1 and TRBJ1-1; D not resolved. Per the germline V gene, CDR1 is SQVTM and CDR2 is ANQGSEA. With 4 bases removed from V and 2 bases from J, the gap between germline ends came to 2 bases. The CDR3 sequence is 10 residues long. CDR3 in amino acids: CSVVNTEAFF. CDR3 nucleotides: TGCAGCGTTGTAAACACTGAAGCTTTCTTT.

In its sample, this clone was seen once. The chain combines TRBV5-5 with TRBJ1-4; unclear D gene. V was clipped by 1 base and J by 4 bases, with 8 bases between them. Germline V gene data show CDR1 as SGHKS and CDR2 as YYEKEE (reference sequence). The CDR3 has 14 residues. CDR3 loop: CASSLRQLNEKLFF. The CDR3 coding sequence is TGTGCCAGCAGCTTGAGGCAGCTTAATGAAAAACTGTTTTTT. Supplemented by reference TRBV5-5 and TRBJ1-4, the full variable domain reads DAGVTQSPTHLIKTRGQQVTLRCSPISGHKSVSWYQQVLGQGPQFIFQYYEKEERGRGNFPDRFSARQFPNYSSELNVNALLLGDSALYLCASSLRQLNEKLFFGSGTQLSVL.

The chain employs TRBV2 and TRBJ2-5; TRBD2 agrees at 7 bases. Germline CDR1 reads SNHLY; CDR2 reads FYNNEI. The ends lost 3 bases at V and 2 bases at J; junction bases unmatched: 3. This CDR3 comprises 14 residues. Here the CDR3 reads CASSDGGSQETQYF. For the CDR3, the DNA is TGTGCCAGCAGTGACGGGGGGTCGCAAGAGACCCAGTACTTC.

V is TRBV13 and J is TRBJ2-1, with D unresolved. Germline CDR1 and CDR2: PRHDT and FYEKMQ (reference sequence). This CDR3 has 13 amino acids. With 3 bases removed from V and 9 bases from J, the gap between germline ends came to 12 bases. The CDR3 coding sequence is TGTGCCAGCAGCTTCAGAACCCCAAGTGAGCAGTTCTTC. Translating it yields CASSFRTPSEQFF.

The chain joins TRBV7-2 to TRBJ1-1; maybe TRBD1 (5 bases). The CDR3 extends over 13 amino acids. CDR1 is SGHTA and CDR2 is FQGNSA in the germline V gene. V lost 5 bases to trimming and J lost 4 bases, with 11 bases between them. CDR3 sequence reads: CASSGRGGTEAFF. The CDR3 DNA reads TGTGCCAGCAGCGGCCGGGGGGGCACTGAAGCTTTCTTT.

The chain combines TRBV4-1 with TRBJ1-1; D not resolved. V dropped 1 base and J dropped 3 bases, with 6 bases sitting between them. The CDR3 runs 13 residues. Per germline, CDR1 MGHRA and CDR2 YSYEKL. The CDR3 loop reads CASSQALDTEAFF. DNA of the CDR3: TGCGCCAGCAGCCAAGCCCTGGACACTGAAGCTTTCTTT.

This sequence joins TRBV28 and TRBJ1-5, with 11 bases that match TRBD1. J was trimmed by 9 bases and V by 2 bases; bases with no gene match: 6. Germline CDR1 reads MDHEN; CDR2 reads SYDVKM. The CDR3 runs 15 residues. DNA of the CDR3: TGTGCCAGCAGTTTAGGAGGGACAGGGGGTCTGCCCCAGCATTTT. This encodes CASSLGGTGGLPQHF.

Note on this clone: The sample carries other DNA sequences with the same CDR3. The J gene is TRBJ2-7, the V gene TRBV18, with 12 bases that match TRBD2. CDR3 length: 16 residues. CDR1 and CDR2 from the germline V gene are KGHSH and LQKENI. V lost 1 base to trimming and J lost 0 bases; unmatched junction nucleotides: 1. CDR3 nucleotide sequence: TGTGCCAGCTCACCACTGACTAGCGGGAGCTCCTACGAGCAGTACTTC. The encoded protein is CASSPLTSGSSYEQYF.

This chain connects TRBV11-2 to TRBJ2-7; D is unclear. The germline gives CDR1 SGHAT, CDR2 FQNNGV. Trimming shortened V by 3 bases and J by 3 bases, and 3 bases separated the two germline ends. CDR3 length equals 11 residues. The CDR3 nucleotides read TGTGCCAGCAGCTTTGACTACGAGCAGTACTTC. Encoded protein: CASSFDYEQYF. Based on the CDR3 plus reference TRBV11-2 and TRBJ2-7, the full variable domain is EAGVAQSPRYKIIEKRQSVAFWCNPISGHATLYWYQQILGQGPKLLIQFQNNGVVDDSQLPKDRFSAERLKGVDSTLKIQPAKLEDSAVYLCASSFDYEQYFGPGTRLTVT.

The CDR3 DNA is TGTGCCAGCAGTTTAAACGGGGGCGGGGGCTACACCTTC. It is translated as CASSLNGGGGYTF. The rearrangement joins TRBV27 to TRBJ1-2, with D possibly TRBD1 on 6 matching bases. There are 13 residues in the CDR3. Trimming shortened V by 2 bases and J by 8 bases, and 12 bases separated the two germline ends. CDR1 is MNHEY, CDR2 SMNVEV, per germline (reference sequence).

The genes are TRBV19 and TRBJ1-3; no clear D gene. V shed 7 bases and J shed 7 bases, with 17 bases lying between them. The CDR3 is 14 residues long. Germline CDR1 and CDR2: LNHDA and SQIVND (reference sequence). The CDR3 bases are TGTGCCAGTAACGACTGGAAACTCCATAACACCATATATTTT. This translates into CASNDWKLHNTIYF.

About this clone itself: The sample carries other DNA sequences with the same CDR3. The chain recombines TRBV14 with TRBJ1-1; D is unresolved. Germline loops: CDR1 SGHDN, CDR2 FVKESK. V was trimmed by 4 bases and J by 0 bases, leaving 6 bases between them. CDR3 size: 13 residues. The CDR3 sequence: CASSPSMNTEAFF. The CDR3 DNA is TGTGCCAGCAGCCCGAGCATGAACACTGAAGCTTTCTTT.

This chain connects TRBV6-1 to TRBJ1-5; no definite D call. The CDR3 runs to 13 residues. Germline loops: CDR1 MNHNS, CDR2 SASEGT. Between the trimmed V and J ends, which lost 6 bases and 3 bases, there was a span of 9 bases. The CDR3 coding sequence is TGTGCCAGCAGCACTGACCCCAATCAGCCCCAGCATTTT. Its translation: CASSTDPNQPQHF.

V is TRBV6-5 and J is TRBJ1-3; D is unresolved. Per germline, CDR1 MNHEY and CDR2 SVGAGI. Trimming removed 3 bases from V and 3 bases from J, with 12 bases in between. The CDR3 has 15 residues. The CDR3 is CASSYPDMSGNTIYF. The CDR3 coding sequence is TGTGCCAGCAGTTATCCCGACATGAGTGGAAACACCATATATTTT.

The genes are TRBV29-1 and TRBJ2-2, with D perhaps matching TRBD2 (5 bases). Germline V gene sequence: CDR1 SQVTM, CDR2 ANQGSEA. V was trimmed by 3 bases and J by 7 bases, leaving 15 bases between them. The CDR3 runs 14 residues. Here the CDR3 DNA reads TGCAGCGTTGATAGTTCGGGCGCGGGCGGGGAGCTGTTTTTT. Its protein is CSVDSSGAGGELFF.

This chain connects TRBV5-1 to TRBJ1-2; the D gene is possibly TRBD1 (5 bases). V was clipped by 1 base and J by 2 bases, with 9 bases between them. This CDR3 spans 14 amino acids. The germline V gene encodes CDR1 SGHRS and CDR2 YFSETQ. The CDR3 loop reads CASSLTPGNYGYTF. The CDR3 DNA sequence: TGCGCCAGCAGCTTGACCCCAGGGAACTATGGCTACACCTTC.

J is TRBJ1-4 and V is TRBV6-5; D gene uncertain. The CDR3 sequence is 15 residues long. The germline V gene has CDR1 MNHEY and CDR2 SVGAGI. The ends were cut back, 6 bases at V and 0 bases at J, with 11 bases in the middle. DNA of the CDR3: TGTGCCAGCAGCCAAGGAGGTGCAACTAATGAAAAACTGTTTTTT. Translation: CASSQGGATNEKLFF.

The gene calls are TRBV7-2 and TRBJ2-1; unclear D gene. The CDR3 contains 12 residues. The V end lost 2 bases, the J end lost 3 bases, and 2 bases lay between the germline ends. Looked up from germline, CDR1 is SGHTA and CDR2 is FQGNSA. This chain's CDR3 is CASSLNYNEQFF. The CDR3, as DNA: TGTGCCAGCAGCTTAAACTACAATGAGCAGTTCTTC.